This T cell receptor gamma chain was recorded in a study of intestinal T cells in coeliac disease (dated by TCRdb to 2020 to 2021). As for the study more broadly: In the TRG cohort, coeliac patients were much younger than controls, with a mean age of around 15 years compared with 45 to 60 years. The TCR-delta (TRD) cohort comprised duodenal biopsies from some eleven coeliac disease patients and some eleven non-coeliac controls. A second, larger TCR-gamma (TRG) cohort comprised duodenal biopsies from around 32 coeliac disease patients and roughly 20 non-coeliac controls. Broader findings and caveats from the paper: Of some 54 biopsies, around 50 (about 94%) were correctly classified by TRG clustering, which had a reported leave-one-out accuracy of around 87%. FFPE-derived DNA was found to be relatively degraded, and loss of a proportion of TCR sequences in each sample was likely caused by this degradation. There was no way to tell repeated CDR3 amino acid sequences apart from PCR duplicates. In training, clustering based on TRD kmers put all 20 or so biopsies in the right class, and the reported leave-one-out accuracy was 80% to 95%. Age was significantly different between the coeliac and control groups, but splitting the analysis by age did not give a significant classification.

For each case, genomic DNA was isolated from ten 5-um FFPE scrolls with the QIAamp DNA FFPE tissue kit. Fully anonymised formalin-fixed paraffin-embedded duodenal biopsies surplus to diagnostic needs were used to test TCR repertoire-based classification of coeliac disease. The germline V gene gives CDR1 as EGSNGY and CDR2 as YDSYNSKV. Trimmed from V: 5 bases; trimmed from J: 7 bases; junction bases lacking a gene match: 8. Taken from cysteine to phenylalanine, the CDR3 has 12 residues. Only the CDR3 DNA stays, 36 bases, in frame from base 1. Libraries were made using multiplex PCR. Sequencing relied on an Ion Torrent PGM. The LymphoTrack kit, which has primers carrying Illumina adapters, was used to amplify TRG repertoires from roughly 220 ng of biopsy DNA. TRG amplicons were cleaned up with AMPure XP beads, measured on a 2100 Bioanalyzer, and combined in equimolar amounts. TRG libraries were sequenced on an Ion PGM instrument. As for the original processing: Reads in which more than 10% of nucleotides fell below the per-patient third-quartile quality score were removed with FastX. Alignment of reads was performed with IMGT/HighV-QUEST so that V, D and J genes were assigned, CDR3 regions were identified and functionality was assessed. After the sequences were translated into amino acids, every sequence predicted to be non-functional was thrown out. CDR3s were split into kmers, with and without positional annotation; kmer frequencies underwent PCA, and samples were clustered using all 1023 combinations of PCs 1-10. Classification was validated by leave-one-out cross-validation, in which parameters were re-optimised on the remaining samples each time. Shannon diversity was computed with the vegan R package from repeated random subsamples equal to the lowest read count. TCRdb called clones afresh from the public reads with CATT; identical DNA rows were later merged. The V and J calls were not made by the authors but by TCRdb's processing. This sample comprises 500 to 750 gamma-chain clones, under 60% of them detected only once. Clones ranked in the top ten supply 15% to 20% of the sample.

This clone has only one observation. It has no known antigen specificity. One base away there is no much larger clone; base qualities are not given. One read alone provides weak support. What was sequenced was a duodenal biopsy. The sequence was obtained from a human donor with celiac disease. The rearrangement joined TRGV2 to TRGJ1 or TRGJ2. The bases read TGTGCCACCTGGGGACGGCCCTATAAGAAACTCTTT. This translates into CATWGRPYKKLF.